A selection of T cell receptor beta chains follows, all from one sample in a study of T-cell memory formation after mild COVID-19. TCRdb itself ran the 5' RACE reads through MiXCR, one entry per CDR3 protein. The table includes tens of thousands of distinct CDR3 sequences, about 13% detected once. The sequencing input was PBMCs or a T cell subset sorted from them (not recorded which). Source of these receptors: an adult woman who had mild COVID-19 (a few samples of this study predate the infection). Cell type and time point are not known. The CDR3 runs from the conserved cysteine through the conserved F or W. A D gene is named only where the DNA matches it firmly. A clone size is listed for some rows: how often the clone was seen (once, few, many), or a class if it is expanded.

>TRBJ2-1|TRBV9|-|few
TGTGCCAGCACCCGAGGCGGACGGCAGAACAATGAGCAGTTCTTC
CASTRGGRQNNEQFF
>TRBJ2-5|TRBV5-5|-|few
TGTGCCAGCAACACTGGTACCCAGGGGACCCAAGAGACCCAGTACTTC
CASNTGTQGTQETQYF
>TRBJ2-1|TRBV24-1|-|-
TGTGCCACAGGTGTCGGACAGGAGGGGAGCTCCTACAATGAGCAGTTCTTC
CATGVGQEGSSYNEQFF
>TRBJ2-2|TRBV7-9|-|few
TGTGCCAGCACCGATCTCGTTTATGCCGGGGAGCTGTTTTTT
CASTDLVYAGELFF
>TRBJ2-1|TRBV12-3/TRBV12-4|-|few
TGTGCCAGCAGTTTAGCGCGGAATAGCTCCTACAATGAGCAGTTCTTC
CASSLARNSSYNEQFF
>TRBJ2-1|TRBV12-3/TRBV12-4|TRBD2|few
TGTGCCAGCTGCGGGGGGTATGAGCAGTTCTTC
CASCGGYEQFF
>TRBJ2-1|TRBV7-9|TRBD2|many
TGTGCCAGCAGCTTGGGACTAGCGGGAGTCAATGAGCAGTTCTTC
CASSLGLAGVNEQFF
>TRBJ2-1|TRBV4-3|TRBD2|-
TGCGCCAGCAGCCAAGTTAGTAGCGGGAGTTACAATGAGCAGTTCTTC
CASSQVSSGSYNEQFF
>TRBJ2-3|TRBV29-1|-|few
TGCAGCGTTGAAGACGGGGATAGGTCACCAGATACGCAGTATTTT
CSVEDGDRSPDTQYF
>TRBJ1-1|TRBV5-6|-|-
TGTGCCAGCAGCTTCTGGGCGATGAACACTGAAGCTTTCTTT
CASSFWAMNTEAFF
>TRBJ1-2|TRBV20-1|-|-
TGCAGTGCTAGGGGCCCGATCTGGGATGGCTACACCTTC
CSARGPIWDGYTF
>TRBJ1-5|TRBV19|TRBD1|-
TGTGCCAGTAGTATAGTGGGGACAGAGAATCAGCCCCAGCATTTT
CASSIVGTENQPQHF
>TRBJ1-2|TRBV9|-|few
TGTGCCAGCAGCCTGAGGGACCCTAACTATGGCTACACCTTC
CASSLRDPNYGYTF
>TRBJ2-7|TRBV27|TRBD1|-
TGTGCCAGCAGTTTAAGTGTGGGGACAGGGGTGACCTACGAGCAGTACTTC
CASSLSVGTGVTYEQYF
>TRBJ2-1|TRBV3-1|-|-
TGTGCCAGCAGCCAAGAGGACGGACGGGGTGAGCAGTTCTTC
CASSQEDGRGEQFF
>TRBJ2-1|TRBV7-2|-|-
TGTGCCAGCAGTCCCACGGGGGACCGCTACAATGAGCAGTTCTTC
CASSPTGDRYNEQFF
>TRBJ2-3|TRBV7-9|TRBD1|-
TGTGCCAGTACCCTACAGGGGCCGTCCAGCACAGATACGCAGTATTTT
CASTLQGPSSTDTQYF
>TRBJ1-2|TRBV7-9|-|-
TGTGCCAGCAGCCAGGCGGGAGCCGGGGGCTACACCTTC
CASSQAGAGGYTF
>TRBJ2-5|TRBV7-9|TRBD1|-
TGTGCCAGCAGCCCGGGACAGGGGTTAGAGACCCAGTACTTC
CASSPGQGLETQYF
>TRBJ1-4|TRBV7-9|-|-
TGTGCCAGCAGCCAAGGGACAACGGCCTTCCATGAAAAACTGTTTTTT
CASSQGTTAFHEKLFF
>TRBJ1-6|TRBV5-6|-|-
TGTGCCAGCAGCCGCCTAAATTCACCCCTCCACTTT
CASSRLNSPLHF
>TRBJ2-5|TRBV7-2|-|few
TGTGCCAGCAGCTTAGTAGTTACAGGGCCAGGAGAAGAGACCCAGTACTTC
CASSLVVTGPGEETQYF
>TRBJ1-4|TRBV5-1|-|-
TGCGCCAGCAGCTCGGAGGGGACCCCAGATGAAAAACTGTTTTTT
CASSSEGTPDEKLFF
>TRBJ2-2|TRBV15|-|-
TGTGCCACCAGCAGAGATAGGAGTGGGGCCGGGGAGCTGTTTTTT
CATSRDRSGAGELFF
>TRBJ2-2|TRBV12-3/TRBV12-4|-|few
TGTGCCAGCAGTTTCGGTTCGAGTCGGCTGTTTTTT
CASSFGSSRLFF
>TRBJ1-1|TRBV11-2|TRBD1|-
TGTGCCAGCAGCCTCACGAACAGGGGTATGAACACTGAAGCTTTCTTT
CASSLTNRGMNTEAFF
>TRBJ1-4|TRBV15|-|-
TGTGCCACCAGCAGAGATCGGGGGGCGCCCGAAAAACTGTTTTTT
CATSRDRGAPEKLFF
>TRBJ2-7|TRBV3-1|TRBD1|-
TGTGCCAGCAGCCCGGGACAGGGGAACTACGAGCAGTACTTC
CASSPGQGNYEQYF
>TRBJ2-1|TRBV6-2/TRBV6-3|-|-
TGTGCCAGCAGTGACGAGGGTGAGCAGTTCTTC
CASSDEGEQFF
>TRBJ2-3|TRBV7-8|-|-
TGTGCCAGCAGCTTATCCGGTACGAGCACAGATACGCAGTATTTT
CASSLSGTSTDTQYF
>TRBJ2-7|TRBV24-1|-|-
TGTGCCACCAGCCAGGGTCCCGGGAGCCTCTACTACGAGCAGTACTTC
CATSQGPGSLYYEQYF
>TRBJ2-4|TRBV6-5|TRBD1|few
TGTGCCAGCAGTTACTCTGGAGAGGGGGCGGCCAAAAACATTCAGTACTTC
CASSYSGEGAAKNIQYF
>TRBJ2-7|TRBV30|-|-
TGTGCCTGGAGTGTACAGGTCCAGTACGAGCAATACTTC
CAWSVQVQYEQYF
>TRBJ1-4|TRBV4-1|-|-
TGCGCCAGCAGCCAAGGGCCGGGCCAGAACGAAAAACTGTTTTTT
CASSQGPGQNEKLFF
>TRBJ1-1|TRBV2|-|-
TGTGCCAGCAAAGCAGGGGTTATTCTTGAAGCTTTCTTT
CASKAGVILEAFF
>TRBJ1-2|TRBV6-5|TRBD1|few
TGTGCCAGCAGCAGGGACAGCTTCAGGGATGGCTACACCTTC
CASSRDSFRDGYTF
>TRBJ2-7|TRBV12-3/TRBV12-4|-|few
TGTGCCAGCAGTTTAGCTGTTGGAATTCCCTACGAGCAGTACTTC
CASSLAVGIPYEQYF
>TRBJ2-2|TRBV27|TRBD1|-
TGTGCCAGCAGTCCTATGGTGACAGGGACCGGGGAGCTGTTTTTT
CASSPMVTGTGELFF
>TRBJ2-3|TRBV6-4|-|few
TGTGCCAGCAGTGACGGCGGGAGCACAGATACGCAGTATTTT
CASSDGGSTDTQYF
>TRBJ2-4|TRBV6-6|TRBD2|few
TGTGCCAGCAGTTACTCGACTAGCGGGAGTCTCAACATTCAGTACTTC
CASSYSTSGSLNIQYF
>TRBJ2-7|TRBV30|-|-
TGTGCCTGGACCCAGGGGTTCTACTACGAGCAGTACTTC
CAWTQGFYYEQYF
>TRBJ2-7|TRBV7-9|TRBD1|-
TGTGCCAGCAGACCTGGGACAGGGAGGGAGTACGAGCAGTACTTC
CASRPGTGREYEQYF
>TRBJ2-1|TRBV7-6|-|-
TGTGCCAGCAGCTTAGCGCCAGGCAGGGCGAACTACAATGAGCAGTTCTTC
CASSLAPGRANYNEQFF
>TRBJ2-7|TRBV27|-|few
TGTGCCAGCAGTTTGGACAGTGGGATTTACGAGCAGTACTTC
CASSLDSGIYEQYF
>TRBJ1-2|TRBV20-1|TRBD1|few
TGCAGTGCTAGATTCCCAGGGGGCTATGGCTACACCTTC
CSARFPGGYGYTF
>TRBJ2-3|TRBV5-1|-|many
TGCGCCAGCAGCGGGGACGTTGCAGATACGCAGTATTTT
CASSGDVADTQYF
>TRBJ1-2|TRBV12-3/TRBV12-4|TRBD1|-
TGTGCCAGCAGTCCAGGGGGCGCATCTCACTATGGCTACACCTTC
CASSPGGASHYGYTF
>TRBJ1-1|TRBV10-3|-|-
TGTGCCATCAGTGAGTCGGAAGGACACCTGAACACTGAAGCTTTCTTT
CAISESEGHLNTEAFF
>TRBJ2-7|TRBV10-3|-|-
TGTGCCATCAGTGATCAACCCGAAGGGGCCTCCTACGAGCAGTACTTC
CAISDQPEGASYEQYF
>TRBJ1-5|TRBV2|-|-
TGTGCCAGCAGTGAAATGGGGGGGAATCAGCCCCAGCATTTT
CASSEMGGNQPQHF
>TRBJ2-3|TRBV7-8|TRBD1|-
TGTGCCAGCAGCTCCCGGGACAGTGGCTTGGATACGCAGTATTTT
CASSSRDSGLDTQYF
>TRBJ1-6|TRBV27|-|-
TGTGCCAGCAGTCCCCGACGGAGGGATTCACCCCTCCACTTT
CASSPRRRDSPLHF
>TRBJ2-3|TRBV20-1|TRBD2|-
TGCAGTGCTACAGCGGGGGGAACTTCAGATACGCAGTATTTT
CSATAGGTSDTQYF